The entry that follows covers one T cell receptor beta chain sequence. Its antigen is unknown. This entry comes from a study of PD-1 blockade in classical Hodgkin lymphoma. The assay was immunoSEQ multiplex PCR, and TCRdb's table has in-frame clones only and misses some. The repertoire holds 50,000 or so clones, with about 75% as singletons. The time point denotes: cycle 4 day 1 (C4D1), after 6 weeks of nivolumab. All the patients suffered relapse after autologous stem cell transplantation, and brentuximab vedotin exposure differed. Findings of the study overall: Compared with healthy donors, newly diagnosed patients reportedly showed lower baseline TCR diversity. Complete responders possessed baseline diversity comparable to newly diagnosed patients. Anyone who began nivolumab under 1 year after ASCT was excluded.

This material consisted of peripheral blood mononuclear cells (PBMCs), taken before the fourth cycle of nivolumab. This clonotype was sampled from a human donor with classical Hodgkin lymphoma.

CDR3 in DNA: TGCGCCAGCGGAGACAGGGGCGGAATGAACACTGAAGCTTTCTTT. Amino acid sequence: CASGDRGGMNTEAFF. V usage is TRBV5-1 and J usage is TRBJ1-1; 8 bases align to TRBD1. Germline V gene lookup returns CDR1 SGHRS and CDR2 YFSETQ. Trimming took 7 bases from V and 0 from J; bases not matched to a gene: 8. There are 15 residues in the CDR3. Drawing the rest from reference TRBV5-1 and TRBJ1-1, the complete variable domain is KAGVTQTPRYLIKTRGQQVTLSCSPISGHRSVSWYQQTPGQGLQFLFEYFSETQRNKGNFPGRFSGRQFSNSRSEMNVSTLELGDSALYLCASGDRGGMNTEAFFGQGTRLTVV.